This TCR beta chain appears in the sequencing data of a study of breast tumors, draining lymph nodes, adjacent tissues. Study conclusions and caveats: The data were judged consistent with most tumor T cells coming from lymph node and expanding in tumor.

Trimming took 2 bases from V and 7 from J; bases not matched to a gene: 17. The CDR3 is made up of 18 amino acids. CDR1 SGHNT and CDR2 YENEEA come from the germline V gene. Samples came from axillary lymph nodes draining the breast cancer. In TCRdb, the multiplex PCR reads were re-called with MiXCR into one record per CDR3 protein. The profile shows fewer than 90,000 distinct CDR3 sequences, about 27% of them singletons. This clonotype came up many times. Its antigen is undetermined. This clonotype was obtained from a female donor with breast cancer. Some clones in this sample may be carry-over from other donors' samples. The chain carries TRBV11-3 and TRBJ1-2; 9 bases fit TRBD1. The material sequenced was axillary lymph node tissue. The CDR3 protein is CASSLRGGQGEDVAGYTF. The CDR3 nucleotides read TGTGCCAGCAGCTTACGAGGGGGACAGGGAGAGGACGTGGCTGGCTACACCTTC.